This paragraph covers one T cell receptor beta chain sequence. The antigen remains unidentified. The TCR beta cDNA libraries contained unique molecular identifiers. TCRdb itself ran the PCR reads through MiXCR, one entry per CDR3 protein. Here the sample spans 800,000 to 950,000 distinct CDR3 sequences, approximately 53% being singletons. The data were taken from a study of post-analysis software for immune sequencing data. Study-wide results and caveats: Included in a set of roughly five TRBV segments more frequent in patients than controls were TRBV5-6, TRBV5-1 and TRBV20-1.

The CDR3 sequence is 15 residues long. The germline gives CDR1 LNHNV, CDR2 YYDKDF (reference sequence). The V end was cut by 0 bases, the J end by 7 bases, with 13 bases between. The source of this sequence is a girl aged 10-17 years with multiple sclerosis. The chain is built from TRBV15 and TRBJ2-1; weak D call: TRBD1 (5 bases). The material sequenced was blood. CDR3 in DNA: TGTGCCACCAGCAGAGATTGGGGCCCTGGGAATGAGCAGTTCTTC. Protein product: CATSRDWGPGNEQFF. Based on the CDR3 plus reference TRBV15 and TRBJ2-1, the full variable domain is DAMVIQNPRYQVTQFGKPVTLSCSQTLNHNVMYWYQQKSSQAPKLLFHYYDKDFNNEADTPDNFQSRRPNTSFCFLDIRSPGLGDTAMYLCATSRDWGPGNEQFFGPGTRLTVL.